Listed below are T cell receptor beta chains from one sample, sequenced in a study of blood T cell repertoires in COVID-19. Repertoires were generated with immunoSEQ multiplex PCR, while TCRdb's copy carries only in-frame clones and drops some. The sample lists roughly 250,000 clones, around nine tenths occurring once. The specimen was peripheral blood. These receptors came from a woman aged 40 to 50 who had recovered from COVID-19. Both conserved end residues are part of each CDR3. D genes are given only for firm matches. The size of a clone is reported for some rows only, either as once, few or many, or as a class for expanded clones.

TRBV3-1/TRBV3-2	.	TRBJ2-7	14	.	CASSPGGGPYEQYF	TGTGCCAGCAGCCCTGGGGGGGGGCCATACGAGCAGTACTTC
TRBV5-4	.	TRBJ2-7	12	.	CASSLQGGEQYF	TGTGCCAGCAGCTTGCAGGGCGGCGAGCAGTACTTC
TRBV2	.	TRBJ1-5	14	.	CASSDSSSNQPQHF	TGTGCCAGCAGTGATAGCAGTAGCAATCAGCCCCAGCATTTT
TRBV5-5	.	TRBJ2-3	14	.	CASSLDRAAGPQYF	TGTGCCAGCAGCTTGGACAGGGCTGCGGGTCCGCAGTATTTT
TRBV19	.	TRBJ1-2	14	.	CASRGAGSIGGYTF	TGTGCCAGTAGGGGGGCAGGGTCAATTGGTGGCTACACCTTC
TRBV9	.	TRBJ1-3	15	few	CASSVGQGTGNTIYF	TGTGCCAGCAGCGTAGGTCAGGGAACTGGAAACACCATATATTTT
TRBV5-1	TRBD2	TRBJ2-3	20	.	CASSLGTSGRARGSTDTQYF	TGCGCCAGCAGCTTGGGTACTAGCGGGAGAGCGAGAGGGAGCACAGATACGCAGTATTTT
TRBV7-2	TRBD2	TRBJ2-7	15	once	CASSAGLAGFYEQYF	TGTGCCAGCAGCGCGGGACTAGCGGGATTCTACGAGCAGTACTTC
TRBV11-2	TRBD1	TRBJ2-2	16	.	CASSRRTGQGTGELFF	TGTGCCAGCAGCCGGCGGACAGGGCAGGGCACCGGGGAGCTGTTTTTT
TRBV7-2	.	TRBJ1-3	16	once	CASSLAMAGSGNTIYF	TGTGCCAGCAGCTTAGCGATGGCAGGCTCTGGAAACACCATATATTTT
TRBV10-3	TRBD1	TRBJ1-5	15	.	CAIRAGQGSNQPQHF	TGTGCCATCAGAGCGGGACAGGGGAGCAATCAGCCCCAGCATTTT
TRBV5-1	.	TRBJ2-4	16	.	CASSLAGDLAKNIQYF	TGCGCCAGCAGCTTAGCGGGCGATTTAGCCAAAAACATTCAGTACTTC
TRBV4-2	TRBD1	TRBJ2-7	16	.	CASSQGTDRASYEQYF	TGTGCCAGCAGCCAAGGGACGGACAGGGCATCCTACGAGCAGTACTTC
TRBV6-2/TRBV6-3	.	TRBJ2-7	14	few	CASSLAPRGGEQYF	TGTGCCAGCAGCCTAGCGCCCCGAGGGGGCGAGCAGTACTTC
TRBV7-8	TRBD2	TRBJ2-7	15	.	CASSLDSGSSYEQYF	TGTGCCAGCAGCTTAGATAGCGGGAGCTCCTACGAGCAGTACTTC
TRBV5-6	TRBD1	TRBJ1-5	17	.	CASSGPRQGLYNQPQHF	TGTGCCAGCAGCGGACCCCGACAGGGCCTTTACAATCAGCCCCAGCATTTT
TRBV6-2/TRBV6-3	.	TRBJ1-2	16	.	CASSPSTLRMINGYTF	TGTGCCAGCAGTCCCTCAACTTTACGTATGATAAATGGCTACACCTTC
TRBV6-2/TRBV6-3	.	TRBJ1-3	15	.	CASSYSDNPGNTIYF	TGTGCCAGCAGTTACTCGGACAATCCTGGAAACACCATATATTTT
TRBV12-3/TRBV12-4	TRBD1	TRBJ1-4	13	.	CASRRTGSEKLFF	TGTGCCAGCAGGCGGACAGGGAGTGAAAAACTGTTTTTT
TRBV7-9	TRBD1	TRBJ1-2	15	.	CASSPDREGVYGYTF	TGTGCCAGCAGCCCAGACAGGGAAGGGGTCTATGGCTACACCTTC
TRBV20-1	TRBD1	TRBJ2-7	13	.	CSASRDRVYEQYF	TGCAGTGCTAGTAGAGACAGGGTTTACGAGCAGTACTTC
TRBV11-2	.	TRBJ2-7	14	.	CASSNLQGTYEQYF	TGTGCCAGCAGCAACCTTCAGGGGACCTACGAGCAGTACTTC
TRBV29-1	.	TRBJ2-1	14	.	CSHDRAGPHNEQFF	TGCAGTCATGATAGGGCGGGCCCCCACAATGAGCAGTTCTTC
TRBV7-2	TRBD1	TRBJ1-2	14	.	CASSPQGQYYGYTF	TGTGCCAGCAGCCCTCAGGGACAGTACTATGGCTACACCTTC
TRBV5-4	.	TRBJ1-2	15	.	CASSYPGGGLKGYTF	TGTGCCAGCAGCTACCCGGGGGGGGGCCTAAAAGGCTACACCTTC
TRBV12-5	TRBD1	TRBJ2-7	15	.	CASGPPGVPGGEQYF	TGTGCTAGTGGTCCCCCCGGGGTGCCAGGGGGAGAGCAGTACTTC
TRBV29-1	TRBD2	TRBJ2-2	17	.	CSVEAGLAGGRTGELFF	TGCAGCGTTGAAGCGGGACTAGCGGGGGGGCGAACCGGGGAGCTGTTTTTT
TRBV12-5	TRBD1	TRBJ1-1	15	.	CASGRRDRANTEAFF	TGTGCTAGTGGTCGTAGGGACAGGGCGAACACTGAAGCTTTCTTT
TRBV14	.	TRBJ1-1	15	once	CASSQVEGVKTEAFF	TGTGCCAGCAGCCAAGTTGAGGGGGTAAAAACTGAAGCTTTCTTT